The 23 T cell receptor beta chains listed next were all sequenced from one sample in a study of blood T cell repertoires in COVID-19. Measured with immunoSEQ multiplex PCR; TCRdb has only the in-frame clones, and not every one. The sample shows about 100,000 clones, just over 85% of them seen only once. The sample taken for sequencing was peripheral blood. These receptors originate from a human donor in a cohort sampled during active COVID-19.

The genes are TRBV28 and TRBJ1-4; 7 bases are a match to TRBD1. The CDR3 is 14 residues long. J lost 4 bases, V lost 8 bases, and 7 bases had no gene match. CDR1 and CDR2 (germline): MDHEN, SYDVKM. CDR3 nucleotide sequence: TGTGCCAGCCGGGGGGGGACAGATAATGAAAAACTGTTTTTT. This codes for CASRGGTDNEKLFF.

CDR3: CASSQEGPAGGTGELFF. Here the CDR3 DNA reads TGTGCCAGCAGCCAAGAAGGCCCTGCGGGGGGAACCGGGGAGCTGTTTTTT. V gene TRBV4-2 combines with J gene TRBJ2-2; 8 bases match TRBD2. Trimming cost V 0 bases and J 5 bases; bases outside gene matches: 8. The germline CDR1 and CDR2 sequences are LGHNA and YNFKEQ. This CDR3 contains 17 residues.

The V call is TRBV25-1, the J call TRBJ2-7, with 9 bases lining up with TRBD1. The CDR3 is 13 residues long. Germline trimming cut 6 bases from V and 6 bases from J; bases unmatched to any gene: 6. From germline, CDR1 is MGHDK and CDR2 SYGVNS. CDR3 amino acids: CASRKTGGREQYF. CDR3 in DNA: TGTGCCAGCAGGAAGACAGGGGGTCGCGAGCAGTACTTC.

This chain links TRBV28 with TRBJ1-4; TRBD1 aligns across 10 bases. This CDR3 is 15 amino acids long. Germline trimming cut 8 bases from V and 7 bases from J; bases unmatched to any gene: 10. Germline V gives CDR1 MDHEN, CDR2 SYDVKM. CDR3 protein: CASVDRGRSAEKLFF. The DNA for the CDR3 is TGTGCCAGCGTAGACAGGGGGCGATCTGCTGAAAAACTGTTTTTT.

The chain has TRBV10-3 and TRBJ2-7, with D maybe TRBD2 (5 bases). V was shortened by 7 bases and J by 7 bases, with 14 bases between the two germline ends. CDR3 length: 12 residues. Germline values: CDR1 ENHRY, CDR2 SYGVKD. The CDR3 bases are TGTGCCATCACCTCGGACGGGGAGGAGCAGTACTTC. This gives the protein CAITSDGEEQYF.

This clone was seen a single time. This sequence joins TRBV7-8 and TRBJ2-5; TRBD2 aligns across 7 bases. The CDR3 totals 14 residues. Germline V lookup: CDR1 SGHVS, CDR2 FQNEAQ. With 5 bases clipped from V and 5 bases from J, the junction kept 8 bases outside the gene matches. This CDR3 reads CASSLLTSVETQYF. The DNA for the CDR3 is TGTGCCAGCAGCCTTTTAACTAGCGTCGAGACCCAGTACTTC.

V gene TRBV6-5 combines with J gene TRBJ1-3, with 7 bases identical to TRBD1. Germline V lookup: CDR1 MNHEY, CDR2 SVGAGI. This CDR3 is built from 15 residues. The V gene end was trimmed by 0 bases and the J gene end by 3 bases; junction bases not matched to a gene: 2. The CDR3 nucleotides are TGTGCCAGCAGTTACTCGTACAGGGGTGGAAACACCATATATTTT. It specifies CASSYSYRGGNTIYF.

In DNA form, the CDR3 reads TGTGCCAGCAGCTTAGCGGGACTAGCGGGAGGAAGGTTCCACGAGCAGTACTTC. It specifies CASSLAGLAGGRFHEQYF. This chain connects TRBV7-6 to TRBJ2-7; 15 bases map to TRBD2. V dropped 0 bases and J dropped 5; count of bases not matched to a gene: 8. There are 18 residues in the CDR3. The V gene's germline CDR1 is SGHVS and CDR2 FNYEAQ.

This chain uses TRBV19 with TRBJ1-6; a weak D match, TRBD1 (6 bases). The germline CDR1 and CDR2 sequences are LNHDA and SQIVND (reference sequence). There are 18 residues in the CDR3. V lost 4 bases, J lost 0 bases, and 16 bases lay in between. The CDR3 loop is CASSTDSWGSSYNSPLHF. The CDR3 region has the DNA TGTGCCAGTAGTACGGACAGTTGGGGAAGCTCCTATAATTCACCCCTCCACTTT. The whole variable domain, remainder taken from reference TRBV19 and TRBJ1-6, is DGGITQSPKYLFRKEGQNVTLSCEQNLNHDAMYWYRQDPGQGLRLIYYSQIVNDFQKGDIAEGYSVSREKKESFPLTVTSAQKNPTAFYLCASSTDSWGSSYNSPLHFGNGTRLTVT.

The V call is TRBV5-1, the J call TRBJ2-7; possibly TRBD1 for D (5 bases). Germline V lookup: CDR1 SGHRS, CDR2 YFSETQ. V lost 7 bases, J lost 2 bases, and 13 bases lay in between. CDR3 length: 13 amino acids. As DNA, the CDR3 is TGCGCCAGCTCGACGACAGCTACCTACGAGCAGTACTTC. Protein product: CASSTTATYEQYF.

The table lists this clone with a few counts. The chain has TRBV15 and TRBJ1-5, with no clear D. This CDR3 comprises 15 residues. V was shortened by 0 bases and J by 3 bases, with 9 bases between the two germline ends. The germline V gene has CDR1 LNHNV and CDR2 YYDKDF (reference sequence). CDR3 nucleotides: TGTGCCACCAGCAGAGATGGGCAGACCAATCAGCCCCAGCATTTT. Amino acid sequence: CATSRDGQTNQPQHF.

This chain connects TRBV5-1 to TRBJ1-5; TRBD1 matches 8 bases. V lost 5 bases to trimming and J lost 6 bases; unmatched junction nucleotides: 10. The CDR3 is 15 amino acids. Germline CDR1 reads SGHRS; CDR2 reads YFSETQ. The CDR3 here is CASSLTGEAFQPQHF. DNA for the CDR3: TGCGCCAGCAGTTTGACAGGGGAGGCCTTTCAGCCCCAGCATTTT.

The rearrangement links TRBV13 to TRBJ2-2, with D perhaps TRBD1 (6 bases). Germline V gene data show CDR1 as PRHDT and CDR2 as FYEKMQ (reference sequence). This CDR3 is 15 amino acids long. Trimming removed 5 bases from V and 3 bases from J, with 13 bases in between. This chain's CDR3 is CASSPQGSDTGELFF. The CDR3 bases are TGTGCCAGCAGCCCCCAGGGGTCTGACACCGGGGAGCTGTTTTTT.

The chain employs TRBV5-1 and TRBJ1-2; TRBD1 might be the D (6 bases). Germline V lookup: CDR1 SGHRS, CDR2 YFSETQ. The CDR3 totals 13 residues. V dropped 4 bases and J dropped 5 bases, with 12 bases sitting between them. CDR3 residues: CASSPGQLYGYTF. The CDR3 nucleotides read TGCGCCAGCAGCCCCGGACAGCTATATGGCTACACCTTC.

This chain links TRBV2 with TRBJ2-5; 8 nucleotides line up with TRBD1. The CDR3 is 15 residues long. Germline loops: CDR1 SNHLY, CDR2 FYNNEI. J was trimmed by 3 bases and V by 6 bases; bases with no gene match: 9. The CDR3 loop reads CASRVGRGLEETQYF. The DNA for the CDR3 is TGTGCCAGCAGGGTCGGCAGGGGGCTTGAAGAGACCCAGTACTTC.

The chain has TRBV18 and TRBJ2-7; D possibly corresponds to TRBD2 (6 bases). CDR1 and CDR2 (germline): KGHSH, LQKENI. The CDR3 covers 12 residues. Between the trimmed V and J ends, which lost 3 bases and 4 bases, there was a span of 7 bases. This CDR3 reads CASSPGRYEQYF. CDR3 nucleotides: TGTGCCAGCTCACCTGGGAGGTACGAGCAGTACTTC. Filled out from reference TRBV18 and TRBJ2-7, the complete variable domain reads NAGVMQNPRHLVRRRGQEARLRCSPMKGHSHVYWYRQLPEEGLKFMVYLQKENIIDESGMPKERFSAEFPKEGPSILRIQQVVRGDSAAYFCASSPGRYEQYFGPGTRLTVT.

This chain links TRBV30 with TRBJ2-2; TRBD2 agrees at 14 bases. This CDR3 has 15 amino acids. Unmatched junction bases numbered 3, after V lost 3 bases and J lost 6 bases. Germline CDR1 GTSNPN, CDR2 SVGIG (reference sequence). The CDR3 DNA sequence: TGTGCCTGGAGCACGGGACTAGCGGGAGCCGGGGAGCTGTTTTTT. It codes for CAWSTGLAGAGELFF.

The CDR3 DNA reads TGTGCCAGCAGTGAATTTGGGGCCCAGGGCACTGAAGCTTTCTTT. As protein: CASSEFGAQGTEAFF. V and J are TRBV6-1 and TRBJ1-1; D perhaps matches TRBD1 (5 bases). Trimming took off 2 bases at V and 4 bases at J, with 14 bases between the two ends. The CDR3 contains 15 residues. From germline, CDR1 is MNHNS and CDR2 SASEGT.

V gene TRBV11-2 combines with J gene TRBJ1-3; no clear D. Deletions cut 6 bases from V and 1 base from J, with 19 bases between. The germline gives CDR1 SGHAT, CDR2 FQNNGV. The CDR3 loop spans 17 amino acids. The CDR3, as DNA: TGTGCCAGCAGTTCCCTCGCCGGAGGAGATTCTGGAAACACCATATATTTT. Amino acids: CASSSLAGGDSGNTIYF.

The chain uses TRBV3-1 (or the pseudogene TRBV3-2) and TRBJ1-1; D unresolved. Germline lookup yields CDR1 LGHDT and CDR2 YNNKEL (reference sequence). This CDR3 has 14 residues. The V gene lost 6 bases and the J gene lost 0 bases, with 11 bases spanning the gap. The CDR3 reads CASRDRGLNTEAFF. In DNA form, the CDR3 reads TGTGCCAGCAGAGATCGCGGGCTGAACACTGAAGCTTTCTTT.

The CDR3, as DNA: TGTGCCAGTAGTATCCCGACCGGGACACCGATTAGCAATCAGCCCCAGCATTTT. Encoded protein: CASSIPTGTPISNQPQHF. V and J are TRBV19 and TRBJ1-5; D perhaps matches TRBD1 (6 bases). Between the trimmed V and J ends, which lost 3 bases and 0 bases, there was a span of 18 bases. The CDR3 contains 18 residues. Looked up from germline, CDR1 is LNHDA and CDR2 is SQIVND (reference sequence).

This chain connects TRBV7-9 to TRBJ2-2, with a tentative D call TRBD2 (5 bases). The CDR3 is 14 residues long. V lost 1 base to trimming and J lost 4 bases, with 7 bases between them. Germline CDR1 is SEHNR and CDR2 is FQNEAQ (reference sequence). The CDR3 bases are TGTGCCAGCAGCTTAGAAGGAGGCACCGGGGAGCTGTTTTTT. It yields the protein CASSLEGGTGELFF.

This chain uses TRBV28 with TRBJ2-5, with 8 nucleotides matching TRBD2. CDR3 length: 15 amino acids. With 6 bases clipped from V and 2 bases from J, the junction kept 8 bases outside the gene matches. Germline CDR1 and CDR2: MDHEN and SYDVKM. The CDR3 loop reads CASSPSRGAQETQYF. Here the CDR3 DNA reads TGTGCCAGCAGCCCGTCGCGGGGGGCACAAGAGACCCAGTACTTC.